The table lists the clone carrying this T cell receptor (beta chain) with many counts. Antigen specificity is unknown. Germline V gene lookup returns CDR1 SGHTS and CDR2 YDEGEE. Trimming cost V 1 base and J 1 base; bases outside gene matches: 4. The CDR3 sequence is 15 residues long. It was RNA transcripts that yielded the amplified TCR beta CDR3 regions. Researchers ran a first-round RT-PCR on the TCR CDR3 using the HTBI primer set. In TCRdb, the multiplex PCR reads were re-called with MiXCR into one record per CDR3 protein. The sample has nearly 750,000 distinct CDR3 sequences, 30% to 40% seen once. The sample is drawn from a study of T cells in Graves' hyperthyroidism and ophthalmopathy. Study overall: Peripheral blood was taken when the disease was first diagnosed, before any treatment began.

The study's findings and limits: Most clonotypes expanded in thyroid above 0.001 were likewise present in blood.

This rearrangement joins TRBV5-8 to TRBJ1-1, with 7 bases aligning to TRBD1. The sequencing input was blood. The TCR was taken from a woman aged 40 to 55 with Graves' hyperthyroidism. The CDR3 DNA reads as TGTGCCAGCAGCTTGAAGGGACAGCGGAACACTGAAGCTTTCTTT. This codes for CASSLKGQRNTEAFF.